The 27 T cell receptor beta chains reported below all come from one sample, sequenced in a study of T-cell memory formation after mild COVID-19. TCRdb processed the 5' RACE reads anew with MiXCR; each CDR3 protein has one entry. The sample shows just under 550,000 distinct CDR3 sequences, just over 20% of them seen only once. The sequenced sample consisted of PBMCs or a T cell subset sorted from them (not recorded which). Source of these receptors: an adult woman who had mild COVID-19 (a few samples of this study predate the infection). Cell type and time point are not known.

This clonotype was counted between two and nine times. This rearrangement joins TRBV4-1 to TRBJ1-1, with a weak D call TRBD1 (6 bases). The germline CDR1 and CDR2 sequences are MGHRA and YSYEKL. This CDR3 contains 14 residues. The V gene lost 3 bases and the J gene lost 10 bases, with 18 bases spanning the gap. In nucleotides, the CDR3 is TGCGCCAGCAGCCAGCCAGGGAGGGGGGCGGCAGCTTTCTTT. This translates into CASSQPGRGAAAFF.

This clonotype appeared a few times. The V call is TRBV12-3 or TRBV12-4, the J call TRBJ2-2, with D possibly TRBD2 on 7 matching bases. V lost 7 bases, J lost 6 bases, and 12 bases lay in between. The CDR3 totals 13 residues. The DNA for the CDR3 is TGTGCCAGCACGGAGGGGGGGCCCGGGGAGCTGTTTTTT. The encoded protein is CASTEGGPGELFF.

This clonotype has only a few counts. J is TRBJ2-1 and V is TRBV29-1; 11 nucleotides align to TRBD2. Unmatched junction bases numbered 6, after V lost 5 bases and J lost 6 bases. CDR1 SQVTM and CDR2 ANQGSEA come from the germline V gene. This CDR3 spans 14 amino acids. This chain's CDR3 is CSVYGLAGPNEQFF. CDR3 DNA: TGCAGCGTTTATGGACTAGCGGGCCCCAATGAGCAGTTCTTC.

Only a few counts were recorded for this clonotype. The chain links TRBV15 to TRBJ1-6, with D possibly being TRBD1 (5 bases). The germline gives CDR1 LNHNV, CDR2 YYDKDF (reference sequence). V shed 0 bases and J shed 7 bases, with 10 bases lying between them. The CDR3 spans 15 residues. The CDR3 bases are TGTGCCACCAGCAGAGATATGACAGCCAATTCACCCCTCCACTTT. Translating it yields CATSRDMTANSPLHF. Combining the CDR3 with reference TRBV15 and TRBJ1-6 gives the whole variable domain DAMVIQNPRYQVTQFGKPVTLSCSQTLNHNVMYWYQQKSSQAPKLLFHYYDKDFNNEADTPDNFQSRRPNTSFCFLDIRSPGLGDTAMYLCATSRDMTANSPLHFGNGTRLTVT.

This clonotype was seen more than once but under ten times. This sequence joins TRBV29-1 and TRBJ2-1, with 11 bases fitting TRBD2. The junction had 12 bases not matched to a gene; V was cut back by 2 bases and J by 9 bases. This CDR3 spans 16 amino acids. Germline values: CDR1 SQVTM, CDR2 ANQGSEA. The CDR3 DNA reads as TGCAGCGTTGAACAGAGACTAGCGGGAATACCTGGTGAGCAGTTCTTC. This codes for CSVEQRLAGIPGEQFF.

The chain couples TRBV12-5 to TRBJ2-3, with 11 bases that match TRBD1. The CDR3 length is 15 residues. Germline values: CDR1 LGHNT, CDR2 FRNRAP. The trim removed 6 bases at V and 2 bases at J, leaving 4 bases unmatched. The CDR3 region has the DNA TGTGCTAGTGGGCAGGGACAGGGGGACACAGATACGCAGTATTTT. Residues: CASGQGQGDTDTQYF.

There are a few counts of this clonotype. The rearrangement joins TRBV20-1 to TRBJ2-1; 9 bases fit TRBD1. Germline lookup yields CDR1 DFQATT and CDR2 SNEGSKA (reference sequence). Unmatched junction bases numbered 6, after V lost 6 bases and J lost 3 bases. This CDR3 is 14 amino acids long. CDR3 bases: TGCAGTGCAACCGGGACAGGGAACTACAATGAGCAGTTCTTC. Translated: CSATGTGNYNEQFF.

The V and J genes are TRBV28 and TRBJ2-7, with D hard to call. The CDR3 extends over 11 amino acids. Trimming shortened V by 9 bases and J by 0 bases, and 6 bases separated the two germline ends. CDR1 is MDHEN and CDR2 is SYDVKM in the germline V gene. As DNA, the CDR3 is TGTGCCAGTGGATTCTCCTACGAGCAGTACTTC. This translates into CASGFSYEQYF.

This clonotype has more than one count but fewer than ten. This chain joins TRBV29-1 and TRBJ1-1, with a possible D match to TRBD1 (5 bases). The CDR3 consists of 11 residues. Germline-derived CDR1 and CDR2 are SQVTM and ANQGSEA. V shed 6 bases and J shed 3 bases, with 8 bases lying between them. The CDR3 coding sequence is TGCAGCGTCCCGGGACACACTGAAGCTTTCTTT. It translates to CSVPGHTEAFF.

There are a few counts of this clonotype. V gene TRBV9 combines with J gene TRBJ1-6, with D unclear. Trimming pared 0 bases from V and 5 bases from J, leaving 9 bases between. Germline CDR1 reads SGDLS; CDR2 reads YYNGEE. The CDR3 length is 15 residues. CDR3 in amino acids: CASSVASSHNSPLHF. The CDR3 DNA reads as TGTGCCAGCAGCGTAGCGAGTAGCCATAATTCACCCCTCCACTTT.

This clonotype was picked up a small number of times. V and J are TRBV12-3 or TRBV12-4 and TRBJ1-2, with TRBD1 matching 7 bases. This CDR3 has 14 amino acids. The trim removed 7 bases at V and 8 bases at J, leaving 13 bases unmatched. The CDR3 spells CASTRTGPSKGYTF. The DNA for the CDR3 is TGTGCCAGCACCAGGACAGGACCCTCGAAGGGCTACACCTTC.

The gene calls are TRBV20-1 and TRBJ2-7, with 8 bases matching TRBD1. The CDR3 loop spans 17 amino acids. Per germline, CDR1 DFQATT and CDR2 SNEGSKA (reference sequence). The J segment lost 5 bases and the V segment lost 1 base, leaving 16 bases of the junction unmatched. This chain's CDR3 is CSARVRTGYPSYDEQYF. The CDR3, as DNA: TGCAGTGCTAGAGTCCGGACAGGGTATCCCAGTTACGACGAGCAGTACTTC.

V and J are TRBV4-2 and TRBJ1-2; the match to TRBD1 covers 7 bases. CDR3 size: 16 residues. Per germline, CDR1 LGHNA and CDR2 YNFKEQ. J was trimmed by 4 bases and V by 0 bases; bases with no gene match: 8. This CDR3 is CASSQETGQRGYGYTF. The DNA of the CDR3 is TGTGCCAGCAGCCAAGAAACGGGACAGAGGGGCTATGGCTACACCTTC.

This clonotype was counted only a few times. This rearrangement joins TRBV20-1 to TRBJ2-2; maybe TRBD2 (5 bases). Trimming pared 0 bases from V and 5 bases from J, leaving 19 bases between. The CDR3 consists of 17 residues. Germline V lookup: CDR1 DFQATT, CDR2 SNEGSKA (reference sequence). Written as DNA, the CDR3 is TGCAGTGCTAGAGATACTTATGTCGGTCGGGGAACCGGGGAGCTGTTTTTT. It codes for CSARDTYVGRGTGELFF.

V and J are TRBV5-1 and TRBJ2-4; weak D call: TRBD1 (6 bases). Germline lookup yields CDR1 SGHRS and CDR2 YFSETQ. With 3 bases removed from V and 0 bases from J, the gap between germline ends came to 7 bases. CDR3 length: 14 amino acids. This CDR3 is CASSSQGAKNIQYF. CDR3 DNA sequence: TGCGCCAGCAGCTCACAGGGAGCCAAAAACATTCAGTACTTC.

CDR3 bases: TGCAGCGTTGAAAATGACAGGTCGATCAACTACGAGCAGTACTTC. It specifies CSVENDRSINYEQYF. The J gene is TRBJ2-7, the V gene TRBV29-1, with a tentative D call TRBD1 (6 bases). Per germline, CDR1 SQVTM and CDR2 ANQGSEA. The ends were cut back, 2 bases at V and 3 bases at J, with 17 bases in the middle. CDR3 length: 15 residues.

The gene calls are TRBV20-1 and TRBJ2-7; 11 nucleotides align to TRBD2. The CDR3 runs 14 residues. Losses at the gene ends were 5 bases for V and 4 bases for J; bases not matched to a gene: 7. CDR1 and CDR2 (germline): DFQATT, SNEGSKA (reference sequence). CDR3 nucleotide sequence: TGCAGTGCTTCAACTACTAGCGGGAGATACGAGCAGTACTTC. Its protein product is CSASTTSGRYEQYF.

This clonotype was detected many times. The V call is TRBV6-1, the J call TRBJ2-1; 12 bases map to TRBD2. This CDR3 region has 14 residues. V lost 3 bases to trimming and J lost 10 bases; unmatched junction nucleotides: 4. Germline CDR1 and CDR2: MNHNS and SASEGT. The DNA for the CDR3 is TGTGCCAGCAGTGAGCTAGCGGGAGGGCGCGAGCAGTTCTTC. It translates to CASSELAGGREQFF.

This clonotype occurred a few times. The chain uses TRBV6-2 or TRBV6-3 and TRBJ2-2; D is undetermined. This CDR3 has 15 amino acids. Per germline, CDR1 MNHEY and CDR2 SVGEGT. Trimming stripped 8 bases from V and 0 bases from J, with 13 bases between. The CDR3 DNA follows: TGTGCCAGCTTCCGTGACTGGGCGAACACCGGGGAGCTGTTTTTT. Its translation: CASFRDWANTGELFF.

The table lists this clonotype with a few counts. The chain recombines TRBV15 with TRBJ2-1, with D maybe TRBD2 (5 bases). V gave up 4 bases and J gave up 8 bases, with 15 bases separating them. The germline V gene has CDR1 LNHNV and CDR2 YYDKDF (reference sequence). The CDR3 consists of 14 residues. The CDR3 loop is CATSNSLGGDEQFF. DNA of the CDR3: TGTGCCACCAGCAACTCCCTAGGAGGCGATGAGCAGTTCTTC.

This clonotype was counted at least ten times. This chain links TRBV5-1 with TRBJ2-1, with a weak D call TRBD2 (5 bases). V lost 4 bases, J lost 6 bases, and 5 bases lay in between. The CDR3 has 11 residues. CDR1 SGHRS and CDR2 YFSETQ come from the germline V gene. The CDR3 nucleotides are TGCGCCAGCAGCGGACTCAATGAGCAGTTCTTC. Amino acids: CASSGLNEQFF.

V and J are TRBV4-3 and TRBJ2-5, with a weak D call TRBD1 (6 bases). Trimming stripped 0 bases from V and 1 base from J, with 9 bases between. This CDR3 region has 15 residues. From germline, CDR1 is LGHNA and CDR2 YSLEER. The CDR3 here is CASSQDYRVQETQYF. CDR3 DNA sequence: TGCGCCAGCAGCCAAGATTACAGGGTCCAAGAGACCCAGTACTTC.

This clonotype was counted between two and nine times. This chain links TRBV6-1 with TRBJ2-7, with 9 positions matching TRBD1. Per germline, CDR1 MNHNS and CDR2 SASEGT. V dropped 6 bases and J dropped 7; count of bases not matched to a gene: 13. CDR3 length: 15 residues. This CDR3 reads CASRPGDRVFGEQYF. As DNA, the CDR3 is TGTGCCAGCAGGCCCGGGGACAGGGTTTTTGGAGAGCAGTACTTC.

This clonotype was counted only a few times. The chain recombines TRBV24-1 with TRBJ2-3; 8 bases are a match to TRBD2. Germline trimming cut 3 bases from V and 5 bases from J; bases unmatched to any gene: 3. The CDR3 loop spans 14 amino acids. Per the germline V gene, CDR1 is KGHDR and CDR2 is SFDVKD. CDR3: CATSDAGTRDTQYF. The CDR3 region has the DNA TGTGCCACCAGTGATGCTGGGACTAGAGATACGCAGTATTTT.

There are a few counts of this clonotype. The chain has TRBV5-4 and TRBJ2-7; D perhaps matches TRBD2 (6 bases). Trimming stripped 1 base from V and 2 bases from J, with 16 bases between. In germline, CDR1 is SGHNT, CDR2 YYREEE (reference sequence). CDR3 length: 16 residues. The CDR3 nucleotides are TGTGCCAGCAGCTTGCGTGCTCTGGGACTTCCCTACGAGCAGTACTTC. This sequence encodes CASSLRALGLPYEQYF.

The chain combines TRBV30 with TRBJ2-2; possibly TRBD1 for D (5 bases). Germline CDR1 reads GTSNPN; CDR2 reads SVGIG (reference sequence). Trimming cost V 4 bases and J 5 bases, with 14 bases left between them. CDR3 length: 14 residues. The CDR3 reads CAWNRQANTGELFF. The DNA for the CDR3 is TGTGCCTGGAACAGGCAGGCAAATACCGGGGAGCTGTTTTTT.

V is TRBV4-1 and J is TRBJ1-2; 7 nucleotides line up with TRBD1. V dropped 1 base and J dropped 4; count of bases not matched to a gene: 6. Germline V gene data show CDR1 as MGHRA and CDR2 as YSYEKL. This CDR3 contains 15 residues. As DNA, the CDR3 is TGCGCCAGCAGCCAAGGTCAGGGGGGGATCTATGGCTACACCTTC. Translating gives CASSQGQGGIYGYTF.